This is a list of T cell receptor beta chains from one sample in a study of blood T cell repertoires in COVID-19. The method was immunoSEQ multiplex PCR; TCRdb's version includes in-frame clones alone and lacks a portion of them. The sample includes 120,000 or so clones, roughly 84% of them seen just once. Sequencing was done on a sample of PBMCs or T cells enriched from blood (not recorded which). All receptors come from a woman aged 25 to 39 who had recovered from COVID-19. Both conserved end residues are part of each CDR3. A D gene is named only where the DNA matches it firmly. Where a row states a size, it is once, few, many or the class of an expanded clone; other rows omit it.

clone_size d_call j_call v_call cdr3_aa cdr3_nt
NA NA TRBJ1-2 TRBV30 CAWSSRDYGYTF TGTGCCTGGAGTTCCAGGGACTATGGCTACACCTTC
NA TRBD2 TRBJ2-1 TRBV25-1 CASSESSGRETYNEQFF TGTGCCAGCAGTGAATCTAGCGGGAGGGAGACCTACAATGAGCAGTTCTTC
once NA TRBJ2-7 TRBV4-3 CASSQWTAYEQYF TGCGCCAGCAGCCAATGGACAGCCTACGAGCAGTACTTC
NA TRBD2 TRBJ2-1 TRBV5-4 CASSSGTSLSEQFF TGTGCCAGCAGTTCCGGGACTAGCCTCTCTGAGCAGTTCTTC
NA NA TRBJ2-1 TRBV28 CASSPLKGVSYNEQFF TGTGCCAGCAGCCCACTGAAGGGGGTCTCCTACAATGAGCAGTTCTTC
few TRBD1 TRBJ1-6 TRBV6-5 CASSPDRNSPLHF TGTGCCAGCAGCCCGGACAGGAATTCACCCCTCCACTTT
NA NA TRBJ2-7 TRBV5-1 CASSLLSGQFYEQYF TGCGCCAGCAGCTTGTTGTCGGGACAATTTTACGAGCAGTACTTC
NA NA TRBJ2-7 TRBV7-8 CASSLRRDFHNEQYF TGTGCCAGCAGCTTAAGACGGGACTTTCATAACGAGCAGTACTTC
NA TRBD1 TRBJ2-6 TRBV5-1 CASSVTGQGLSYSGANVLTF TGCGCCAGCAGCGTAACGGGACAGGGACTCTCTTACTCTGGGGCCAACGTCCTGACTTTC
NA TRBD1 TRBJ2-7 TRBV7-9 CASSADRGSYEQYF TGTGCCAGCAGCGCGGACAGGGGGTCATACGAGCAGTACTTC
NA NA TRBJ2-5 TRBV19 CATRDRAGWETQYF TGTGCCACCCGAGACAGAGCCGGATGGGAGACCCAGTACTTC
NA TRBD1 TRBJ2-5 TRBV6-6 CASSLGQGTETQYF TGTGCCAGCAGCCTCGGACAGGGAACGGAGACCCAGTACTTC
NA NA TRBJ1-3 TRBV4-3 CASSQPPLGSTGNTIYF TGCGCCAGCAGCCAACCCCCGCTGGGGAGCACTGGAAACACCATATATTTT
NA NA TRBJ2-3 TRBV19 CASTLGTGSPDTQYF TGTGCCAGTACCTTAGGAACAGGGAGTCCAGATACGCAGTATTTT
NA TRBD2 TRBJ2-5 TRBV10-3 CAISEGGSGKGETQYF TGTGCCATCAGTGAGGGAGGTAGCGGGAAGGGAGAGACCCAGTACTTC
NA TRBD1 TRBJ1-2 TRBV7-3 CASSAAGGESTPFF TGTGCCAGCAGCGCTGCAGGGGGTGAGAGTACGCCCTTCTTC
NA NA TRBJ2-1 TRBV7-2 CASSLGWQAYNEQFF TGTGCCAGCAGCTTAGGGTGGCAGGCCTACAATGAGCAGTTCTTC
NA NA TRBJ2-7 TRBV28 CASSQLGSGGGRGEQYF TGTGCCAGCAGTCAATTGGGCTCGGGAGGGGGCCGCGGCGAGCAGTACTTC
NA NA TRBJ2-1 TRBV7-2 CASSLVGVIRYNEQFF TGTGCCAGCAGCTTAGTGGGCGTCATCCGCTACAATGAGCAGTTCTTC
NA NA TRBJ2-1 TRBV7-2 CASSLGTRGGEQFF TGTGCCAGCAGCTTAGGCACGAGGGGGGGTGAGCAGTTCTTC
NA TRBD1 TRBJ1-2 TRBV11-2 CASSLGTGLGYTF TGTGCCAGCAGTTTGGGGACAGGGTTGGGCTACACCTTC
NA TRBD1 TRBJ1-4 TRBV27 CASSLYRGRATNEKLFF TGTGCCAGCAGTTTATATAGGGGGCGGGCAACTAATGAAAAACTGTTTTTT